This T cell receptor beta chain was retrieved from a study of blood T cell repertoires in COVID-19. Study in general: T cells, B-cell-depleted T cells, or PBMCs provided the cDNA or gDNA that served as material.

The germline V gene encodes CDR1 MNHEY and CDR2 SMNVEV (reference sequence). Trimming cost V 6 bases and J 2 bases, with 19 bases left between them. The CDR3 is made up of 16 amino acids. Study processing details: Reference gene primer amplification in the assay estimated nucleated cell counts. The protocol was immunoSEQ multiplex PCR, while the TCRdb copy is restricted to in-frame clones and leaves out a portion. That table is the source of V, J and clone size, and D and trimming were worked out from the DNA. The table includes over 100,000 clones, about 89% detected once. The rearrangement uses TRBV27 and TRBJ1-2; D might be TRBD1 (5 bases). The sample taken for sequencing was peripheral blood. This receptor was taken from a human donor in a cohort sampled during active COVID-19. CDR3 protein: CASSQYQSGRNYGYTF. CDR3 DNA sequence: TGTGCCAGCAGCCAATATCAGTCAGGGCGAAACTATGGCTACACCTTC.